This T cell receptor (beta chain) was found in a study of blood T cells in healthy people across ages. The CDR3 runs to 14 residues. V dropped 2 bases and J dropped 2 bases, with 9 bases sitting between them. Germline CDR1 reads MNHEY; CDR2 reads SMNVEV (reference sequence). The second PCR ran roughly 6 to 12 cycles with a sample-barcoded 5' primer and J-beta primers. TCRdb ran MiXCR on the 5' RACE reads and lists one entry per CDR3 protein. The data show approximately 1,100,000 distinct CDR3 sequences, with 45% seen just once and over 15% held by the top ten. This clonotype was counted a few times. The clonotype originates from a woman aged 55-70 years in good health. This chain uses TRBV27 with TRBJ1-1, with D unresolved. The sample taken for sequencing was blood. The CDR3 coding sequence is TGTGCCAGCAGTTTAGGGCCCCCAAACACTGAAGCTTTCTTT. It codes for CASSLGPPNTEAFF.